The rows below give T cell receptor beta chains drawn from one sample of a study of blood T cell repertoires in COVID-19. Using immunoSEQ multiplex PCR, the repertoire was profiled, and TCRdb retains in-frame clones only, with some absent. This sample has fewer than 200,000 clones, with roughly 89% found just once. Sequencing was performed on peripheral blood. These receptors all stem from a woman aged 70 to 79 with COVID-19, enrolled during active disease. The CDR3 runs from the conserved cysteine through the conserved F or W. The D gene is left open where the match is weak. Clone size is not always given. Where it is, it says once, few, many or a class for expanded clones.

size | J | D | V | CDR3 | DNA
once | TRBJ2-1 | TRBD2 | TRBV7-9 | CASTETSGSWNEQFF | TGTGCCAGCACCGAGACTAGCGGGAGTTGGAATGAGCAGTTCTTC
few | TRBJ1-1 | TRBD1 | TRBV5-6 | CASSLVGGGGTEAFF | TGTGCCAGCAGCTTGGTCGGAGGGGGCGGGACTGAAGCTTTCTTT
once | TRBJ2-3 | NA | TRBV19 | CASSTTPERVDTQYF | TGTGCCAGTAGTACGACCCCGGAGCGAGTAGATACGCAGTATTTT
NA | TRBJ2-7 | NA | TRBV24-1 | CATSGPLQGTYEQYF | TGTGCCACCAGTGGCCCCCTTCAGGGGACCTACGAGCAGTACTTC
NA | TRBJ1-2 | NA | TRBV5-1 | CASSLGQGSDYGYTF | TGCGCCAGCAGCTTGGGTCAGGGAAGTGACTATGGCTACACCTTC
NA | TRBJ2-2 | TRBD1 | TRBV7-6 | CASSEVGQPNTGELFF | TGTGCCAGCAGCGAGGTGGGACAGCCTAACACCGGGGAGCTGTTTTTT
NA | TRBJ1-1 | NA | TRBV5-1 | CASRRLGDNTEAFF | TGCGCCAGCAGACGGTTAGGGGATAACACTGAAGCTTTCTTT
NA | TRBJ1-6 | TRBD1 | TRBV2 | CASSKKQGYNSPLHF | TGTGCCAGCAGTAAGAAACAGGGGTATAATTCACCCCTCCACTTT
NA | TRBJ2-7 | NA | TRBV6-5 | CASSYSLQGTYEQYF | TGTGCCAGCAGTTACTCTCTCCAGGGCACCTACGAGCAGTACTTC
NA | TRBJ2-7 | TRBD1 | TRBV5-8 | CASSPQGLGYEQYF | TGTGCCAGCAGCCCACAGGGGCTGGGCTACGAGCAGTACTTC
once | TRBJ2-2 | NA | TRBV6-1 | CASSEVSSGRTTGELFF | TGTGCCAGCAGTGAAGTTTCCAGTGGGAGAACGACCGGGGAGCTGTTTTTT
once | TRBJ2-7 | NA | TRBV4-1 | CASSQDGQGVYEQYF | TGCGCCAGCAGCCAAGATGGACAAGGGGTGTACGAGCAGTACTTC
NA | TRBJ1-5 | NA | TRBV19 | CASTPGVSNQPQHF | TGTGCCAGTACCCCGGGGGTTAGCAATCAGCCCCAGCATTTT
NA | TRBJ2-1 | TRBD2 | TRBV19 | CASSSGGRATNEQFF | TGTGCCAGTAGTAGCGGTGGGAGGGCAACCAATGAGCAGTTCTTC
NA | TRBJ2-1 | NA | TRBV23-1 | CASSHSTGPNEQFF | TGCGCCAGCAGTCATTCCACAGGGCCCAATGAGCAGTTCTTC
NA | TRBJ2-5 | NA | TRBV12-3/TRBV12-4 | CASRRNREETQYF | TGTGCCAGCAGACGCAACAGGGAAGAGACCCAGTACTTC
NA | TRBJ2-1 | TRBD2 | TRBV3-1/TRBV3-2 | CASTGTSTVTFGYEQFF | TGTGCCAGTACCGGGACTAGTACTGTGACGTTTGGGTATGAGCAGTTCTTC
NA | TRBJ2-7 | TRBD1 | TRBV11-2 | CASSRRSGTGGYEQYF | TGTGCCAGCAGCCGTAGATCCGGGACAGGGGGCTACGAGCAGTACTTC
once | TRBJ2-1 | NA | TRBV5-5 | CANYRVSSYNEQFF | TGTGCCAATTACAGGGTTAGCTCCTACAATGAGCAGTTCTTC
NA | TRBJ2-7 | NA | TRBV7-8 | CASSLAGAAYEQYF | TGTGCCAGCAGCTTAGCAGGGGCTGCCTACGAGCAGTACTTC
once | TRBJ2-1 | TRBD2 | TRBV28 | CASSRSGANEQFF | TGTGCCAGCAGCCGTAGCGGGGCGAATGAGCAGTTCTTC
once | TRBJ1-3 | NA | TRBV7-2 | CASSSRGNRNTIYF | TGTGCCAGCAGCTCAAGGGGTAACAGAAACACCATATATTTT
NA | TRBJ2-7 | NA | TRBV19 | CASSIKYRDSLYEQYF | TGTGCCAGTAGTATTAAATATAGAGACTCTCTCTACGAGCAGTACTTC
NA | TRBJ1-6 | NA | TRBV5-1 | CASSLEGRSYNSPLHF | TGCGCCAGCAGCCTTGAGGGCAGGTCCTATAATTCACCCCTCCACTTT
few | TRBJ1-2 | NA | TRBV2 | CASSESAVSGQGERGGYTF | TGTGCCAGCAGTGAAAGTGCGGTTTCGGGGCAGGGAGAGCGGGGTGGCTACACCTTC
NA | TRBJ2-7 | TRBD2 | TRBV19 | CASSGASGSSYEQYF | TGTGCCAGTAGTGGGGCTAGCGGGAGCTCCTACGAGCAGTACTTC
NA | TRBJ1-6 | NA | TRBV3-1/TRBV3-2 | CASSDAGANSPLHF | TGTGCCAGCAGCGACGCAGGGGCTAATTCACCCCTCCACTTT
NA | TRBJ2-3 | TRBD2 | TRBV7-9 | CASSPGLAGDTDTQYF | TGTGCCAGCAGCCCCGGACTAGCGGGAGATACAGATACGCAGTATTTT
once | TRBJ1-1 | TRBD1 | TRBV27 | CASSLRQGARTEAFF | TGTGCCAGCAGTCTCAGACAGGGGGCGCGCACTGAAGCTTTCTTT
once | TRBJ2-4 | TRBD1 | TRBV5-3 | CARSLEIDRELAKNIQYF | TGTGCCAGAAGCTTGGAGATAGACAGGGAGTTAGCCAAAAACATTCAGTACTTC
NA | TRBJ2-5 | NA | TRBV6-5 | CATMWERAQYF | TGTGCCACTATGTGGGAGAGAGCCCAGTACTTC
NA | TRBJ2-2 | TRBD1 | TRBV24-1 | CATSDLRTGRGDTGELFF | TGTGCCACCAGTGATTTGAGGACAGGGCGAGGAGACACCGGGGAGCTGTTTTTT
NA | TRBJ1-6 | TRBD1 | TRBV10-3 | CAISVQGFNSPLHF | TGTGCCATCAGTGTACAGGGGTTTAATTCACCCCTCCACTTT
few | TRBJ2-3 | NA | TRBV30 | CAWSRITDTQYF | TGTGCCTGGAGCCGTATCACAGATACGCAGTATTTT
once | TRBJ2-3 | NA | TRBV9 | CASSVEGWNTDTQYF | TGTGCCAGCAGCGTAGAGGGGTGGAACACAGATACGCAGTATTTT
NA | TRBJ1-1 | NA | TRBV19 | CASSTGVWTEAFF | TGTGCCAGTAGTACAGGGGTATGGACTGAAGCTTTCTTT
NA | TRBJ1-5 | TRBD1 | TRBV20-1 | CSASSWTGFSNQPQHF | TGCAGTGCTAGTTCTTGGACAGGTTTTAGCAATCAGCCCCAGCATTTT
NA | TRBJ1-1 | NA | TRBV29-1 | CSVEARGGARNTEAFF | TGCAGCGTTGAAGCTCGCGGTGGGGCAAGGAACACTGAAGCTTTCTTT
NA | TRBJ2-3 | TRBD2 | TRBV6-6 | CASRTSGRVDTQYF | TGTGCCAGCAGGACTAGCGGGAGGGTGGATACGCAGTATTTT
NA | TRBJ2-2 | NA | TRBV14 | CASSHRLGNTGELFF | TGTGCCAGCAGCCATAGGCTAGGAAACACCGGGGAGCTGTTTTTT
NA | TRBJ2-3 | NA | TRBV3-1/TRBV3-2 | CASSQHGGHTDTQYF | TGTGCCAGCAGCCAACACGGAGGCCACACAGATACGCAGTATTTT
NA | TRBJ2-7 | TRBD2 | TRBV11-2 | CASSLGGSGRTGEQYF | TGTGCCAGCAGCTTAGGGGGTAGCGGGAGGACCGGAGAGCAGTACTTC
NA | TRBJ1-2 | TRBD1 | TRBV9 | CASSLGGAGANYGYTF | TGTGCCAGCAGCCTAGGGGGCGCAGGGGCTAACTATGGCTACACCTTC
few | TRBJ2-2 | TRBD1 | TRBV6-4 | CASSDVVLGQGRTGELFF | TGTGCCAGCAGTGACGTAGTATTGGGACAGGGAAGAACCGGGGAGCTGTTTTTT
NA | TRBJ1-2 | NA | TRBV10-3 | CAIRIEPGKDYGYTF | TGTGCCATCAGAATCGAGCCGGGAAAGGACTATGGCTACACCTTC
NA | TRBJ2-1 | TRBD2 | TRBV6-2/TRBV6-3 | CASSHSRLGLAGVYEQFF | TGTGCCAGCAGTCACAGCCGCCTAGGACTAGCGGGAGTTTATGAGCAGTTCTTC
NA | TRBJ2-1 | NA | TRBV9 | CASSVVPGENTPGEQFF | TGTGCCAGCAGCGTAGTCCCCGGGGAAAATACCCCGGGTGAGCAGTTCTTC
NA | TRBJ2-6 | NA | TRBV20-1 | CSASPGSGANVLTF | TGCAGTGCTAGTCCAGGGTCTGGGGCCAACGTCCTGACTTTC
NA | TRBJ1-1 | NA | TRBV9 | CASSRDLWRSNTEAFF | TGTGCCAGCAGCCGAGATCTATGGCGGTCAAACACTGAAGCTTTCTTT
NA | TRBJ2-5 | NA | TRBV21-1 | CASSDWDQGGRKETQYF | TGTGCCAGCAGCGATTGGGACCAGGGGGGACGGAAAGAGACCCAGTACTTC
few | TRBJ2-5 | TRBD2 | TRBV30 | CAFGLAGALQETQYF | TGTGCCTTCGGACTAGCGGGCGCCCTTCAAGAGACCCAGTACTTC
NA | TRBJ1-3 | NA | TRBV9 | CASSVGSGSGNTIYF | TGTGCCAGCAGCGTAGGTTCAGGCTCTGGAAACACCATATATTTT
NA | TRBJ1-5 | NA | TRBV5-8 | CASTRPELRNQPQHF | TGTGCCAGCACCAGACCGGAGCTACGCAATCAGCCCCAGCATTTT
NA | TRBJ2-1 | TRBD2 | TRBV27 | CASRVLAGGSSYNEQFF | TGTGCCAGCAGAGTGCTAGCGGGAGGGAGCTCCTACAATGAGCAGTTCTTC
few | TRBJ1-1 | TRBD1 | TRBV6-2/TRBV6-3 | CASSRQGGGTEAFF | TGTGCCAGCAGTAGACAGGGTGGAGGCACTGAAGCTTTCTTT